This T cell receptor beta chain derives from a study of radiation and T cells in renal cell carcinoma. The CDR3 totals 16 residues. The ends were cut back, 4 bases at V and 3 bases at J, with 17 bases in the middle. CDR1 and CDR2 from the germline V gene are LNHDA and SQIVND (reference sequence). Time point specified: blood 4 weeks post-SBRT, at nephrectomy. Indicated treatment: 15 Gy SBRT to primary tumor, nephrectomy 4 weeks later. Nephrectomy followed 15 Gy stereotactic body radiation by 4 weeks. Serial blood draws occurred at baseline and 2 and 4 weeks post-SBRT. Generated by immunoSEQ multiplex PCR, the TCRdb table keeps only in-frame clones and is missing some. The data show around 100,000 clones, with roughly 88% seen just once and approximately 6.9% held by the top ten.

The sequence was collected from a man in his fifties or sixties with renal cell carcinoma. The sample consisted of blood, taken from a patient whose treatment included radiotherapy and nephrectomy. The chain links TRBV19 to TRBJ2-3; D is possibly TRBD1 (6 bases). The CDR3 nucleotides read TGTGCCAGTAGTAGAGACAGGTCGAGGGGAACAGATACGCAGTATTTT. The encoded protein is CASSRDRSRGTDTQYF.